This TCR beta chain was obtained from a study of T cell responses to AZD1222 COVID-19 vaccine. The protocol was immunoSEQ multiplex PCR, while the TCRdb copy is restricted to in-frame clones and leaves out a portion. The sample records about 98,000 clones, 85% to 90% being singletons. Notes on the study in general: Spike-specific TCR breadth and depth went up after people got two AZD1222 doses. The study identified only 6 or 7 AZD1222 recipients as seropositive at baseline. The donors showed a predominance of white British ancestry and of females, with possible underestimation of clonal diversity. Vaccine-associated CD4 TCRs spanned spike, dominant at 160-218 and 743-854.

The trim removed 3 bases at V and 0 bases at J, leaving 8 bases unmatched. The germline CDR1 and CDR2 sequences are LNHDA and SQIVND (reference sequence). The CDR3 loop spans 17 amino acids. In regard to this clone: The antigen is undetermined.

The sequence was obtained from an adult in good health. The rearrangement joins TRBV19 to TRBJ1-1; the match to TRBD1 covers 9 bases. The material was peripheral blood, obtained on day 0 of MenACWY control vaccination. CDR3 residues: CASSIRTGVGLNTEAFF. The CDR3 DNA is TGTGCCAGTAGTATCCGGACAGGGGTTGGGTTGAACACTGAAGCTTTCTTT.